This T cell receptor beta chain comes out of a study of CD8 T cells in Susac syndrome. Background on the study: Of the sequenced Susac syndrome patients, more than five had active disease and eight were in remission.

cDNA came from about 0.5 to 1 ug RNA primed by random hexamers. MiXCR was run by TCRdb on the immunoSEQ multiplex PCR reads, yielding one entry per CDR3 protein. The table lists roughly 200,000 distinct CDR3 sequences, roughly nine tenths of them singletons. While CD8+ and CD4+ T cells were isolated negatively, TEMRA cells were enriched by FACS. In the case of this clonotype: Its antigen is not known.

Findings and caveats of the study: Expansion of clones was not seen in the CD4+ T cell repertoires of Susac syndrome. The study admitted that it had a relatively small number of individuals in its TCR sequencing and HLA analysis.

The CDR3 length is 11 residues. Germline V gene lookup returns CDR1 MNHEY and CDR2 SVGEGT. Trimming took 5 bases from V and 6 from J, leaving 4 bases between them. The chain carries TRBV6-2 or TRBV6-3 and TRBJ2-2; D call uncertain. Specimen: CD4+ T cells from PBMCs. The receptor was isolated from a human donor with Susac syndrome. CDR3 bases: TGTGCCAGCAGTACCCCCGGGGAGCTGTTTTTT. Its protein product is CASSTPGELFF.